The rows below give T cell receptor beta chains drawn from one sample of a study of CD8+CD57+ T cells in acquired aplastic anemia. TCRdb reanalysed the reads using MiXCR and keeps one entry per CDR3 protein. The sample records fewer than 250,000 distinct CDR3 sequences, 47% being singletons. The sample was sorted CD4+, CD8+, or CD8+CD57+ T cells (not recorded which) from PBMCs. The source is a human donor with aplastic anemia. The CDR3 runs from the conserved cysteine through the conserved F or W. A D gene is named only where the DNA matches it firmly. Some rows have no size entry. The others give once, few or many, or a class for an expanded clone.

d_gene: .
abundance: .
j_gene: TRBJ1-1
v_gene: TRBV12-3/TRBV12-4
CDR3aa: CASSLDGYNTEAFF
CDR3nt: TGTGCCAGCAGTTTAGACGGATACAACACTGAAGCTTTCTTT

d_gene: .
abundance: many
j_gene: TRBJ1-1
v_gene: TRBV9
CDR3aa: CASSAEWRVGTEAFF
CDR3nt: TGTGCCAGCAGCGCCGAATGGAGGGTCGGCACTGAAGCTTTCTTT

d_gene: .
abundance: many
j_gene: TRBJ1-2
v_gene: TRBV12-3/TRBV12-4
CDR3aa: CASRGTANYGYTF
CDR3nt: TGTGCCAGCAGAGGGACGGCAAACTATGGCTACACCTTC

d_gene: .
abundance: .
j_gene: TRBJ2-7
v_gene: TRBV7-2
CDR3aa: CASSYGQPSYEQYF
CDR3nt: TGTGCCAGCAGCTACGGACAGCCGTCCTACGAGCAGTACTTC

d_gene: TRBD1
abundance: .
j_gene: TRBJ2-7
v_gene: TRBV10-1
CDR3aa: CASSEFCRDRYEQYF
CDR3nt: TGCGCCAGCAGTGAGTTTTGCCGGGACAGGTACGAGCAGTACTTC

d_gene: .
abundance: many
j_gene: TRBJ1-5
v_gene: TRBV9
CDR3aa: CASSDGGDSNQPQHF
CDR3nt: TGTGCCAGCAGCGACGGGGGGGATTCAAATCAGCCCCAGCATTTT

d_gene: TRBD2
abundance: many
j_gene: TRBJ2-3
v_gene: TRBV6-4
CDR3aa: CASSALAGGTDTQYF
CDR3nt: TGTGCCAGCAGTGCTCTAGCGGGAGGCACAGATACGCAGTATTTT

d_gene: .
abundance: many
j_gene: TRBJ2-1
v_gene: TRBV19
CDR3aa: CATSGTASSYNEQFF
CDR3nt: TGTGCCACCTCGGGGACTGCGAGCTCCTACAATGAGCAGTTCTTC

d_gene: .
abundance: few
j_gene: TRBJ2-7
v_gene: TRBV7-3
CDR3aa: CASSPTGSQNEQYF
CDR3nt: TGTGCCAGCAGCCCAACGGGGAGCCAGAACGAGCAGTACTTC

d_gene: .
abundance: .
j_gene: TRBJ2-1
v_gene: TRBV7-3
CDR3aa: CASSGVKGYNEQFF
CDR3nt: TGTGCCAGCAGCGGTGTTAAGGGCTACAATGAGCAGTTCTTC

d_gene: TRBD2
abundance: .
j_gene: TRBJ2-3
v_gene: TRBV7-9
CDR3aa: CASSLEAGAQYF
CDR3nt: TGTGCCAGCAGCCTTGAAGCGGGAGCGCAGTATTTT

d_gene: TRBD2
abundance: few
j_gene: TRBJ2-7
v_gene: TRBV7-3
CDR3aa: CASSLGGGSSYEQYF
CDR3nt: TGTGCCAGCAGCTTAGGCGGGGGGAGCTCCTACGAGCAGTACTTC

d_gene: .
abundance: .
j_gene: TRBJ2-2
v_gene: TRBV2
CDR3aa: CASSEALGAGTGELSF
CDR3nt: TGTGCCAGCAGTGAAGCGCTGGGGGCTGGGACCGGGGAGCTGTCTTTT

d_gene: TRBD1
abundance: few
j_gene: TRBJ1-2
v_gene: TRBV3-1
CDR3aa: CASSLGQGEGYTF
CDR3nt: TGTGCCAGCAGCTTGGGACAGGGGGAAGGCTACACCTTC

d_gene: TRBD1
abundance: .
j_gene: TRBJ1-2
v_gene: TRBV19
CDR3aa: CASKDRVSSPFGYTF
CDR3nt: TGTGCCAGTAAGGACAGGGTTTCCTCGCCCTTCGGCTACACCTTC

d_gene: .
abundance: many
j_gene: TRBJ2-1
v_gene: TRBV4-1
CDR3aa: CASSQDSGTVYNEQFF
CDR3nt: TGCGCCAGCAGCCAAGATTCGGGGACGGTCTACAATGAGCAGTTCTTC

d_gene: .
abundance: many
j_gene: TRBJ1-6
v_gene: TRBV27
CDR3aa: CASRVGVSPLHF
CDR3nt: TGTGCCAGCAGAGTGGGCGTTTCACCCCTCCACTTT